One and the same sample provided the 20 T cell receptor beta chains below, sequenced in a study of cytomegalovirus exposure and HLA in healthy donors. In the PCR, 60 Vbeta and 13 Jbeta primers were used. Clones were read by immunoSEQ multiplex PCR, and TCRdb kept only the in-frame ones, dropping some. The sample carries some 65,000 clones, 70% to 85% recorded once. The sequenced sample was PBMCs. All receptors come from a girl between 5 and 17 years old in good health and CMV-seropositive.

This rearrangement joins TRBV6-5 to TRBJ2-3; TRBD1 agrees at 9 bases. In germline, CDR1 is MNHEY, CDR2 SVGAGI. The trim removed 6 bases at V and 0 bases at J, leaving 4 bases unmatched. There are 15 residues in the CDR3. CDR3 residues: CASSGQGQSTDTQYF. In DNA, the CDR3 is TGTGCCAGCAGCGGACAGGGGCAAAGCACAGATACGCAGTATTTT.

This clone was observed a handful of times. The rearrangement links TRBV2 to TRBJ1-1; no firm D call. Germline values: CDR1 SNHLY, CDR2 FYNNEI. V was cut by 4 bases and J by 0 bases, with 9 bases left in between. The CDR3 runs to 14 residues. DNA for the CDR3: TGTGCCAGCAGTGGAGGGCTCATGAACACTGAAGCTTTCTTT. This gives the protein CASSGGLMNTEAFF.

This chain links TRBV28 with TRBJ2-6, with 7 bases identical to TRBD1. The CDR3 spans 17 residues. CDR1 is MDHEN and CDR2 is SYDVKM in the germline V gene. V gave up 7 bases and J gave up 2 bases; unmatched junction bases: 11. The CDR3 DNA reads TGTGCCAGCACCACCCCCCAGGGGGTAGCTGGGGCCAACGTCCTGACTTTC. Translated, it gives CASTTPQGVAGANVLTF.

The chain employs TRBV9 and TRBJ1-1; maybe TRBD1 (5 bases). Looked up from germline, CDR1 is SGDLS and CDR2 is YYNGEE. The length of the CDR3 is 15 residues. V was cut by 1 base and J by 4 bases, with 14 bases left in between. The CDR3 loop reads CASSVSSGGGTEAFF. DNA for the CDR3: TGTGCCAGCAGCGTATCGAGCGGGGGAGGCACTGAAGCTTTCTTT. Together with reference TRBV9 and TRBJ1-1, the CDR3 gives the full variable domain: DSGVTQTPKHLITATGQRVTLRCSPRSGDLSVYWYQQSLDQGLQFLIQYYNGEERAKGNILERFSAQQFPDLHSELNLSSLELGDSALYFCASSVSSGGGTEAFFGQGTRLTVV.

The chain employs TRBV28 and TRBJ2-7, with TRBD2 matching 14 bases. CDR1 is MDHEN, CDR2 SYDVKM, per germline. The J segment lost 9 bases and the V segment lost 7 bases, leaving 11 bases of the junction unmatched. CDR3 length: 15 residues. CDR3 sequence reads: CASISPGTSGSGQYF. DNA for the CDR3: TGTGCCAGCATTAGCCCCGGGACTAGCGGGAGTGGGCAGTACTTC.

The genes are TRBV27 and TRBJ2-1; D is perhaps TRBD1 (8 bases). V was cut by 6 bases and J by 5 bases, with 17 bases left in between. The CDR3 contains 15 residues. CDR1 is MNHEY and CDR2 is SMNVEV in the germline V gene (reference sequence). The CDR3 DNA reads as TGTGCCAGCAGGGGCCGACAGGGGACTAACAATGAGCAGTTCTTC. It yields the protein CASRGRQGTNNEQFF.

J is TRBJ1-2 and V is TRBV30, with 7 bases matching TRBD1. The CDR3 spans 15 residues. Looked up from germline, CDR1 is GTSNPN and CDR2 is SVGIG (reference sequence). The V and J ends lost 3 bases and 5 bases, in that order; junction bases with no gene match: 12. The CDR3 sequence is CAWRAWDRSWYGYTF. The CDR3 coding sequence is TGTGCCTGGAGGGCCTGGGACAGATCGTGGTATGGCTACACCTTC.

This clone was detected only once. The chain combines TRBV19 with TRBJ1-5; 12 bases are a match to TRBD1. The length of the CDR3 is 19 residues. Losses at the gene ends were 3 bases for V and 4 bases for J; bases not matched to a gene: 13. Germline-derived CDR1 and CDR2 are LNHDA and SQIVND (reference sequence). The CDR3 is CASSIRPGQGATWNQPQHF. The CDR3 DNA is TGTGCCAGTAGTATTCGGCCGGGACAGGGGGCTACGTGGAATCAGCCCCAGCATTTT.

The rearrangement uses TRBV7-6 and TRBJ2-5; TRBD1 might be the D (6 bases). V was pared by 5 bases and J by 5 bases, with 15 bases between. CDR1 is SGHVS, CDR2 FNYEAQ, per germline. This CDR3 is built from 14 residues. The CDR3 loop reads CASSKRGSSETQYF. In nucleotides, the CDR3 is TGTGCCAGCAGCAAGAGGGGGTCAAGTGAGACCCAGTACTTC. The full variable domain, in which reference TRBV7-6 and TRBJ2-5 provide the parts outside the CDR3, is GAGVSQSPRYKVTKRGQDVALRCDPISGHVSLYWYRQALGQGPEFLTYFNYEAQQDKSGLPNDRFSAERPEGSISTLTIQRTEQRDSAMYRCASSKRGSSETQYFGPGTRLLVL.

The V call is TRBV28, the J call TRBJ1-1; D unresolved. V lost 6 bases, J lost 0 bases, and 11 bases lay in between. The CDR3 is 14 amino acids. The V gene's germline CDR1 is MDHEN and CDR2 SYDVKM. The CDR3 here is CASRQSEMNTEAFF. CDR3 in DNA: TGTGCCAGCAGGCAAAGCGAGATGAACACTGAAGCTTTCTTT.

The chain employs TRBV4-1 and TRBJ2-3; perhaps TRBD1 as D (5 bases). The CDR3 extends over 14 amino acids. Trimming took off 3 bases at V and 6 bases at J, with 13 bases between the two ends. The germline V gene encodes CDR1 MGHRA and CDR2 YSYEKL. CDR3 DNA sequence: TGCGCCAGCAGCCATTTAGGCAGGGATGATACGCAGTATTTT. Translated: CASSHLGRDDTQYF.

CDR3 DNA: TGTGCCAGCAGACCTTTAGCGGGAGGGCCTACGAGCGAGCAGTACTTC. It encodes CASRPLAGGPTSEQYF. This rearrangement joins TRBV28 to TRBJ2-7; TRBD2 matches 11 bases. V gave up 6 bases and J gave up 6 bases; unmatched junction bases: 13. This CDR3 region has 16 residues. Germline values: CDR1 MDHEN, CDR2 SYDVKM.

This chain joins TRBV7-2 and TRBJ1-6; the D gene is possibly TRBD1 (6 bases). Germline CDR1 is SGHTA and CDR2 is FQGNSA. This CDR3 spans 19 amino acids. The germline V and J ends were trimmed by 7 bases and 6 bases, with 28 bases remaining between them. The CDR3 sequence is CASTTTGTSLLRANSPLHF. The DNA of the CDR3 is TGTGCCAGCACCACAACGGGGACATCCCTACTAAGGGCTAATTCACCCCTCCACTTT.

V usage is TRBV7-2 and J usage is TRBJ2-7; D uncertain. The germline V and J ends were trimmed by 2 bases and 5 bases, with 13 bases remaining between them. This CDR3 is built from 14 residues. Germline CDR1 reads SGHTA; CDR2 reads FQGNSA. CDR3 coding DNA: TGTGCCAGCAGCTTACAACCGGGTTTCGACGAGCAGTACTTC. It yields the protein CASSLQPGFDEQYF. The variable domain in full, with the rest retrieved from reference TRBV7-2 and TRBJ2-7, is GAGVSQSPSNKVTEKGKDVELRCDPISGHTALYWYRQSLGQGLEFLIYFQGNSAPDKSGLPSDRFSAERTGGSVSTLTIQRTQQEDSAVYLCASSLQPGFDEQYFGPGTRLTVT.

The chain combines TRBV5-1 with TRBJ2-3, with 9 bases matching TRBD2. The CDR3 loop spans 16 amino acids. The germline CDR1 and CDR2 sequences are SGHRS and YFSETQ. Trimming at V came to 0 bases and at J to 5 bases, leaving 7 bases not matched to a gene. DNA of the CDR3: TGCGCCAGCAGCTTGGCCCCTAGCGGGGCGCGAGATACGCAGTATTTT. Protein sequence: CASSLAPSGARDTQYF. Using reference TRBV5-1 and TRBJ2-3 for the parts outside the CDR3, the full variable domain is KAGVTQTPRYLIKTRGQQVTLSCSPISGHRSVSWYQQTPGQGLQFLFEYFSETQRNKGNFPGRFSGRQFSNSRSEMNVSTLELGDSALYLCASSLAPSGARDTQYFGPGTRLTVL.

This sequence joins TRBV28 and TRBJ1-5, with D possibly matching TRBD1 (5 bases). Germline V gives CDR1 MDHEN, CDR2 SYDVKM. Trimming shortened V by 7 bases and J by 5 bases, and 9 bases separated the two germline ends. The CDR3 sequence is 12 residues long. The CDR3 DNA follows: TGTGCCAGCACCAGGGTCTATCAGCCCCAGCATTTT. Its translation is CASTRVYQPQHF.

The CDR3 bases are TGTGCCAGCAGCCCCCGGGGGCAGGGGGGTCCCGGGGAGCTGTTTTTT. Its translation: CASSPRGQGGPGELFF. The V and J genes are TRBV14 and TRBJ2-2, with D perhaps matching TRBD1 (7 bases). Trimming removed 4 bases from V and 6 bases from J, with 18 bases in between. CDR3 length: 16 residues. CDR1 is SGHDN and CDR2 is FVKESK in the germline V gene.

The J gene is TRBJ2-1, the V gene TRBV7-8, with 10 bases that match TRBD2. The CDR3 covers 16 residues. With 2 bases clipped from V and 1 base from J, the junction kept 2 bases outside the gene matches. CDR1 SGHVS and CDR2 FQNEAQ come from the germline V gene. For the CDR3, the DNA is TGTGCCAGCAGCTTACGAGCGGGAGGGTCCTACAATGAGCAGTTCTTC. Encoded protein: CASSLRAGGSYNEQFF. Drawing the rest from reference TRBV7-8 and TRBJ2-1, the complete variable domain is GAGVSQSPRYKVAKRGQDVALRCDPISGHVSLFWYQQALGQGPEFLTYFQNEAQLDKSGLPSDRFFAERPEGSVSTLKIQRTQQEDSAVYLCASSLRAGGSYNEQFFGPGTRLTVL.

This sequence joins TRBV5-8 and TRBJ1-6, with 7 bases matching TRBD1. With 3 bases clipped from V and 9 bases from J, the junction kept 6 bases outside the gene matches. This CDR3 spans 14 amino acids. Germline V gene lookup returns CDR1 SGHTS and CDR2 YDEGEE. The CDR3 region has the DNA TGTGCCAGCAGCTCAGGGGGGTCTAGTTCACCCCTCCACTTT. Amino acids: CASSSGGSSSPLHF.

The rearrangement links TRBV10-3 to TRBJ1-4, with unresolved D. The CDR3 is made up of 15 amino acids. Per germline, CDR1 ENHRY and CDR2 SYGVKD. The V end was cut by 3 bases, the J end by 4 bases, with 12 bases between. CDR3 in DNA: TGTGCCATCAGTGAAACACAGCCCTTTAATGAAAAACTGTTTTTT. Protein product: CAISETQPFNEKLFF.